This TCR beta chain was found in a study of blood T cell repertoires in COVID-19. In Seattle, patients joined the study during active infection and were tracked longitudinally. As originally analysed: Reference gene primer amplification yielded estimated nucleated cell counts. Here immunoSEQ multiplex PCR was the method, and the copy in TCRdb shows in-frame clones only, minus some. The D gene and trimming were derived from the DNA, and the V and J assignments and clone size from that table. The repertoire holds some 180,000 clones, with around 81% as singletons. Germline values: CDR1 MDHEN, CDR2 SYDVKM. Trimming stripped 7 bases from V and 7 bases from J, with 25 bases between. CDR3 length: 16 residues.

The rearrangement joins TRBV28 to TRBJ1-1; unclear D gene. The sample taken for sequencing was peripheral blood. The source of this sequence is a woman older than 75 with COVID-19, enrolled during active disease. The CDR3 sequence: CASTLPPGGGRFEAFF. The CDR3 DNA reads TGTGCCAGCACCCTGCCCCCGGGTGGAGGGCGTTTTGAAGCTTTCTTT.